This T cell receptor beta chain came from a study of regulatory T cells in long-lasting Graves disease. Points from the study as a whole: Those with persistent Graves' had less TCR diversity than newly diagnosed patients. Segments TRBV28, TRBJ1-2 and TRBJ2-5 showed preferential usage in persistent disease. Relative to new patients (roughly 950), persistent patients exhibited greater sharing of public clonotypes (about 3,000).

Time point in this sample: persistent/refractory GD, antithyroid drugs over 5 years with positive TRAb. PBMCs provided the RNA from which the TCR library was made. EDTA tubes collected roughly 9 milliliters of peripheral blood. This CDR3 spans 16 amino acids. CDR1 and CDR2 (germline): LNHDA, SQIVND (reference sequence). V lost 4 bases, J lost 6 bases, and 11 bases stayed unmatched. Assembly of TCR beta libraries relied on iRepertoire HTBI primers together with Arm-PCR of CDR3 regions. Via MiXCR, TCRdb re-called the multiplex PCR reads, giving one row per CDR3 protein. The table lists about 660,000 distinct CDR3 sequences, 25% to 30% of them singletons. On this clonotype: Its antigen remains unknown.

The genes are TRBV19 and TRBJ1-5; 8 bases agree with TRBD1. The TCR sequence derives from a female donor with Graves disease. Sequencing was performed on peripheral blood mononuclear cells (PBMCs), taken when the disease was refractory, from a patient treated with antithyroid drugs. DNA for the CDR3: TGTGCCAGTAGTACCCAGACAGGGGATATTAGTCAGCCCCAGCATTTT. Translated: CASSTQTGDISQPQHF.